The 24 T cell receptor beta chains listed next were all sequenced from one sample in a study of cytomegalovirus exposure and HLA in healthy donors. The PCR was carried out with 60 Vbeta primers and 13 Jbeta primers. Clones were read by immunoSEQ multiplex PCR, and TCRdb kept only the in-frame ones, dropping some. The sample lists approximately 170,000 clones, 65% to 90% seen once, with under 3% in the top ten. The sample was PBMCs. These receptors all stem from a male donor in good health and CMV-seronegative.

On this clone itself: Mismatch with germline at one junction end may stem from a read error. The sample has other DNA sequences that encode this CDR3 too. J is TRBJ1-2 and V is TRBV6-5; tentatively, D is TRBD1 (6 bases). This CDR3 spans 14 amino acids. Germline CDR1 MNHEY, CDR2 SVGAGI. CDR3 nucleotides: TGTGCCAGCAGCTACTCGTTAGAACAGGGAGGCTACACCTTC. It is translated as CASSYSLEQGGYTF.

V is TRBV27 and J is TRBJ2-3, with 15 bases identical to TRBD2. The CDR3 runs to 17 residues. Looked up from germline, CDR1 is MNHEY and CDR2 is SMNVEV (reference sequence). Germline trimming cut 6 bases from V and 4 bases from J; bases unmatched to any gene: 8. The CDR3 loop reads CASRRTSGGAFPDTQYF. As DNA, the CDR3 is TGTGCCAGCAGGCGGACTAGCGGGGGGGCTTTTCCAGATACGCAGTATTTT.

The CDR3 nucleotides are TGTGCCAGCAGTTACTCGACGGGGGTCTACGAGCAGTACTTC. This encodes CASSYSTGVYEQYF. The chain is built from TRBV6-6 and TRBJ2-7; TRBD2 might be the D (6 bases). The CDR3 consists of 14 residues. Deletions cut 0 bases from V and 3 bases from J, with 9 bases between. The germline V gene encodes CDR1 MNHNY and CDR2 SVGAGI (reference sequence).

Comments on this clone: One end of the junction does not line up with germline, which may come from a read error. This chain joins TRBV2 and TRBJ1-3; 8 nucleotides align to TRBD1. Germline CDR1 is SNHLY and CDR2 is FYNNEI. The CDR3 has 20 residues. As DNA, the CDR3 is TGTGCCGGCAGCGCGGAGTGGACAGGGATTGGGAGGTCGTCCGGAAACACCATATATTTT. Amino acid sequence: CAGSAEWTGIGRSSGNTIYF.

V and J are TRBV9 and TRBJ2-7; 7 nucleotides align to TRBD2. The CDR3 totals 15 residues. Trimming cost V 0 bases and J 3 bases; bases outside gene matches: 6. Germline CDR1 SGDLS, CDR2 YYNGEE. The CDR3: CASSVAPGLLYEQYF. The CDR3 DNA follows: TGTGCCAGCAGCGTAGCTCCGGGACTACTCTACGAGCAGTACTTC.

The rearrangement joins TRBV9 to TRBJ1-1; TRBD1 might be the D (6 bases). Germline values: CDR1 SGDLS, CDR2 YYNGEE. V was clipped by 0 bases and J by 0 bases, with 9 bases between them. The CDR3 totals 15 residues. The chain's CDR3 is CASSVVTGLNTEAFF. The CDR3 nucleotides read TGTGCCAGCAGCGTAGTTACAGGGCTGAACACTGAAGCTTTCTTT.

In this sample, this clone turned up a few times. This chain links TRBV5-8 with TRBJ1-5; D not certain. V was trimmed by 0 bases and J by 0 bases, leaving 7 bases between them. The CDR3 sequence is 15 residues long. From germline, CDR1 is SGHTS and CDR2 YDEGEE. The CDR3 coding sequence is TGTGCCAGCAGCTTGGGAGGTTATAGCAATCAGCCCCAGCATTTT. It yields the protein CASSLGGYSNQPQHF.

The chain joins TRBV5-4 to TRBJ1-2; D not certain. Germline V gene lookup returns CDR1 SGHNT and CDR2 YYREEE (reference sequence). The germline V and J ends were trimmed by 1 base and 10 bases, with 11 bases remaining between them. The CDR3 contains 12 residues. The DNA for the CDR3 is TGTGCCAGCAGCTTGCGGGTTATTGACTACACCTTC. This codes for CASSLRVIDYTF.

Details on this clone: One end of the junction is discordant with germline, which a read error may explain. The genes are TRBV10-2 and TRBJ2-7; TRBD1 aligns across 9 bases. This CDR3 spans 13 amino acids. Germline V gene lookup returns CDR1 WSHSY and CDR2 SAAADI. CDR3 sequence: CASRDRDREGNRF. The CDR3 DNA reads TGCGCCAGCAGGGACCGGGACAGGGAGGGAAATAGGTTC.

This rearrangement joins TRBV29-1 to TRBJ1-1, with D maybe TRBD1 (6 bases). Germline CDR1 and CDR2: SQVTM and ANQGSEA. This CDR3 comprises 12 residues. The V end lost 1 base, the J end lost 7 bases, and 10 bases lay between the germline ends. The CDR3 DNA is TGCAGCGTTGAAGGGGCAGGGGATGAAGCTTTCTTT. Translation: CSVEGAGDEAFF.

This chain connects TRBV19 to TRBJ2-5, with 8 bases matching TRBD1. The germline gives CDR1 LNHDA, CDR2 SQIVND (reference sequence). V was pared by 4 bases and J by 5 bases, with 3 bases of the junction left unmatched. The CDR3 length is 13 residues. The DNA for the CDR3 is TGTGCCAGTAGTAAGGACAGGGCCGAGACCCAGTACTTC. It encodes CASSKDRAETQYF.

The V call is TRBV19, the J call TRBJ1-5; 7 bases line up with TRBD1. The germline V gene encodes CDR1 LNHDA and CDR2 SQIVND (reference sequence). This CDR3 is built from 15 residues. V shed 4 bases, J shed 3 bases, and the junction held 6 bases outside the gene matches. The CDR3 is CASSTKDRNNQPQHF. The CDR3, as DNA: TGTGCCAGTAGTACGAAGGACAGGAACAATCAGCCCCAGCATTTT. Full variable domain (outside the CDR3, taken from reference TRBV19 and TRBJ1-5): DGGITQSPKYLFRKEGQNVTLSCEQNLNHDAMYWYRQDPGQGLRLIYYSQIVNDFQKGDIAEGYSVSREKKESFPLTVTSAQKNPTAFYLCASSTKDRNNQPQHFGDGTRLSIL.

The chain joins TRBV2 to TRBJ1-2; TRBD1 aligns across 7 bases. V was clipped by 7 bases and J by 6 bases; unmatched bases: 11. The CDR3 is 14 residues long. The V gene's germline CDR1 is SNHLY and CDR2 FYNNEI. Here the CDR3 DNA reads TGTGCCAGCACCGGCCAGACAGGGTTGAATGGCTACACCTTC. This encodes CASTGQTGLNGYTF.

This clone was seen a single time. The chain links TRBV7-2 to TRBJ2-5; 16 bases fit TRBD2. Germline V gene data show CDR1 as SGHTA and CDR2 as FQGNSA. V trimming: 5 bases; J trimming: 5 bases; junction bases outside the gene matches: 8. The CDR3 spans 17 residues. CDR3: CASSKGLAGGRRETQYF. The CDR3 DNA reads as TGTGCCAGCAGCAAGGGACTAGCGGGGGGGCGTCGGGAGACCCAGTACTTC.

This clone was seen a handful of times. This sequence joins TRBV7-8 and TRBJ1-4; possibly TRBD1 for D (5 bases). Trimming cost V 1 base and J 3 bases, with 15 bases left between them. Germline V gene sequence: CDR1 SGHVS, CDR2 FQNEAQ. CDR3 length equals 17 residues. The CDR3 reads CASSLGFRPGSNEKLFF. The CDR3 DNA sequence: TGTGCCAGCAGCTTAGGGTTTAGGCCAGGGTCTAATGAAAAACTGTTTTTT.

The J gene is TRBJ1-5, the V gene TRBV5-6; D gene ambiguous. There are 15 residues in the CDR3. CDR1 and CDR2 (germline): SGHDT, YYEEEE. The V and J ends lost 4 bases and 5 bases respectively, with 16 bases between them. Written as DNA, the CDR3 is TGTGCCAGCAGCCGGCAGGCGGGATCTCATCAGCCCCAGCATTTT. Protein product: CASSRQAGSHQPQHF.

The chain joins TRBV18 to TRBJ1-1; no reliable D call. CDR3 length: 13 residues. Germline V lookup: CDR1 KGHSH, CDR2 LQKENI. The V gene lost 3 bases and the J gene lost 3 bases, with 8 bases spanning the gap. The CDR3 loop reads CASSPPPDTEAFF. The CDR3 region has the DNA TGTGCCAGCTCACCCCCCCCGGACACTGAAGCTTTCTTT.

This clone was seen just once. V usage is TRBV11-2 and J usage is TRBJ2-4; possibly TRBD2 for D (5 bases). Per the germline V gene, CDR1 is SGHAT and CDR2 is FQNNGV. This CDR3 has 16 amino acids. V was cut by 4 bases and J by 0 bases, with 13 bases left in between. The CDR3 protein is CASSSGMTLAKNIQYF. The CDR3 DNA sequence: TGTGCCAGCAGCTCCGGGATGACCCTAGCCAAAAACATTCAGTACTTC.

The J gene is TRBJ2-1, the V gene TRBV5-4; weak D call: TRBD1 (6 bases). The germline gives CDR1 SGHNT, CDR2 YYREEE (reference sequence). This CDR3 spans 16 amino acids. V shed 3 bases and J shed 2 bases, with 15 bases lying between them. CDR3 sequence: CASSSLDRITYNEQFF. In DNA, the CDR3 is TGTGCCAGCAGCTCTCTTGACAGGATTACCTACAATGAGCAGTTCTTC.

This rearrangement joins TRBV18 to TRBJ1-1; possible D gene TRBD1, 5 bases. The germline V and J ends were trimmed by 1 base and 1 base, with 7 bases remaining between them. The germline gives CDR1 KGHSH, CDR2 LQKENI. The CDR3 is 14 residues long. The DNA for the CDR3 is TGTGCCAGCTCACCACTGGACAAGAACACTGAAGCTTTCTTT. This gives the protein CASSPLDKNTEAFF.

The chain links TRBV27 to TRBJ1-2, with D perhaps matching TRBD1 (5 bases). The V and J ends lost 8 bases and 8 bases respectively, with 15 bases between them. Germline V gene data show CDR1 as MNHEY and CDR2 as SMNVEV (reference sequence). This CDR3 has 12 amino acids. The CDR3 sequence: CASRRAGRGYTF. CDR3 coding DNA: TGTGCCAGCCGACGAGCAGGGCGGGGCTACACCTTC.

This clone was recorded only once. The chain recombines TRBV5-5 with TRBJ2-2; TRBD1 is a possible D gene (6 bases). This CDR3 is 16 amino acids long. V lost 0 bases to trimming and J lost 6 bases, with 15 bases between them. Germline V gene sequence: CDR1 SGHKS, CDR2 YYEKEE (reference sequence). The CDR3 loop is CASSLATGNIAGELFF. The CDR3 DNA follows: TGTGCCAGCAGCTTGGCCACAGGGAATATCGCCGGGGAGCTGTTTTTT.

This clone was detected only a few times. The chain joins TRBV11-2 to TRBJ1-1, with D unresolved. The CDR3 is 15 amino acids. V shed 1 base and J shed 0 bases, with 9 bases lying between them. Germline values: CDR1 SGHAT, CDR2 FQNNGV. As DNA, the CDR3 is TGTGCCAGCAGCTTAGGAACAGCCATGAACACTGAAGCTTTCTTT. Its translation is CASSLGTAMNTEAFF.

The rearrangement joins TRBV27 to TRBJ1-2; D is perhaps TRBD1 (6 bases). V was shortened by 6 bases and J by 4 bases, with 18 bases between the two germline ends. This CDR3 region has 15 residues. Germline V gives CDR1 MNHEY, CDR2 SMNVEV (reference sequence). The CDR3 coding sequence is TGTGCCAGCAGCCCACGGTTGGGACAAATCTATGGCTACACCTTC. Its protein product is CASSPRLGQIYGYTF.